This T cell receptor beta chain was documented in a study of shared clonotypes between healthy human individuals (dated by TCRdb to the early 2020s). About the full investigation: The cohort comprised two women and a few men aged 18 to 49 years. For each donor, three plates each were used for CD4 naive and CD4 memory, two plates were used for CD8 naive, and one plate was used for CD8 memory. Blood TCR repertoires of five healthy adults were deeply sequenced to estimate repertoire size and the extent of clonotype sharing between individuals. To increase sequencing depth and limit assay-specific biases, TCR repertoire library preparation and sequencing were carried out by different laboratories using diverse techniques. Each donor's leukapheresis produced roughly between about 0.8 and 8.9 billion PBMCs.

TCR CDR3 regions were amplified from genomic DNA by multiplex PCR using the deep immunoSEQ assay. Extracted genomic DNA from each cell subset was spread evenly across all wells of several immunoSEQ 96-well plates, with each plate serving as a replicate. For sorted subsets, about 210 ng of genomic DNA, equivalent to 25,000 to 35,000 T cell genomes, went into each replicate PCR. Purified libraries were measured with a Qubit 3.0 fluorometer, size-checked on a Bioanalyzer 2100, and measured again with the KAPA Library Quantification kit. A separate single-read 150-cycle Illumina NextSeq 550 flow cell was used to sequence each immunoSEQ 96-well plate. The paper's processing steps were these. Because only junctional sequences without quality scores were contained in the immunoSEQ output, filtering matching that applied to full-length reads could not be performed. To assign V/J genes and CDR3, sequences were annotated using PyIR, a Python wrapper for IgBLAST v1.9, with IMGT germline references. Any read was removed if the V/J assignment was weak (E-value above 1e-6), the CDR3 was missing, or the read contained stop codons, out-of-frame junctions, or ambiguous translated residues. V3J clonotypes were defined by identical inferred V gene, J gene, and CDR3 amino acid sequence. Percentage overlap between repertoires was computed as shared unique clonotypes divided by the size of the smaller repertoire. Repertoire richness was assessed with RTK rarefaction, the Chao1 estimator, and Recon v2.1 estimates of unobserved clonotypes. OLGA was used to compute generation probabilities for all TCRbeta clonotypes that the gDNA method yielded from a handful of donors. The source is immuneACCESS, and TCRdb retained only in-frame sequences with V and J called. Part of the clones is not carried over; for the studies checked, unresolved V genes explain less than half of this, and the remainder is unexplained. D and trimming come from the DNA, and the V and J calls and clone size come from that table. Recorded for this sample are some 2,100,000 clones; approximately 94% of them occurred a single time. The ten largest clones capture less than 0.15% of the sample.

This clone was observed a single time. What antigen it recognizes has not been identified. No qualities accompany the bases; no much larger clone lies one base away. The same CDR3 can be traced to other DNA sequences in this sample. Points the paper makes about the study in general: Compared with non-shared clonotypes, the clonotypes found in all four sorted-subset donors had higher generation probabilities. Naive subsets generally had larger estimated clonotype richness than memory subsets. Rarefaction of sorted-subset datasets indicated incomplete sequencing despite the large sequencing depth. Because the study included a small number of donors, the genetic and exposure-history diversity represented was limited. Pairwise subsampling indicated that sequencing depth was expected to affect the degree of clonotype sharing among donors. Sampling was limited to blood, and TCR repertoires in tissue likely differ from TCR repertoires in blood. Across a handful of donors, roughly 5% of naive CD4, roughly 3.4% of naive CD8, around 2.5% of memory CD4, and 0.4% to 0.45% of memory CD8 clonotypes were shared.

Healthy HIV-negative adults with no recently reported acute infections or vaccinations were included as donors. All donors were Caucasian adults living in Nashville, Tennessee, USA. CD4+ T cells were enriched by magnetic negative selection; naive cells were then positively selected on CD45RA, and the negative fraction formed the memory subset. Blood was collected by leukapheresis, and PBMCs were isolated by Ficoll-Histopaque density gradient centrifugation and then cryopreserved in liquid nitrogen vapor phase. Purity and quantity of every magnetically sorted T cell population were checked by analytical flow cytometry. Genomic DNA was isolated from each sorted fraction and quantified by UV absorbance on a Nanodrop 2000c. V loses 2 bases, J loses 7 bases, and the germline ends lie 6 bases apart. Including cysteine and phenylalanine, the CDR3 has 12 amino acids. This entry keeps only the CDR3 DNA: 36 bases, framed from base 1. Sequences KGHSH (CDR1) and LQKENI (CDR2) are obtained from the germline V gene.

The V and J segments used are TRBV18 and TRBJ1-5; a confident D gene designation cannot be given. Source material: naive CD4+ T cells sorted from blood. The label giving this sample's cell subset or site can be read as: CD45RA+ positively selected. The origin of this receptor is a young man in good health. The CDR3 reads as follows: CASSPGEQPQHF. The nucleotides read TGTGCCAGCTCACCAGGGGAACAGCCCCAGCATTTT.